These 23 T cell receptor beta chains were sequenced from one sample in a study of Ad26.COV2.S vaccination and SARS-CoV-2 variants. Treatment in this sample: some 20 received Ad26.COV2.S at low or high dose, single or two shots; roughly five received placebo; per-sample allocation not given. On day 63 after the first injection, vaccine and placebo recipients gave samples. Clones were sequenced by immunoSEQ multiplex PCR, and TCRdb holds only the in-frame ones, with some missing. Among hundreds of thousands of clones listed, roughly 90% were seen once. The sequenced sample was peripheral blood, obtained in a trial of Ad26.COV2.S vaccine versus placebo. These receptors were collected from a person aged 18 to 59 who received the Ad26.COV2.S COVID-19 vaccine or a placebo.

The rearrangement links TRBV20-1 to TRBJ2-7; weak D call: TRBD2 (5 bases). This CDR3 comprises 11 residues. CDR1 and CDR2 (germline): DFQATT, SNEGSKA (reference sequence). The V end was cut by 6 bases, the J end by 3 bases, with 9 bases between. For the CDR3, the DNA is TGCAGTGCAACAAGCGGCTACGAGCAGTACTTC. Translation: CSATSGYEQYF.

CDR3 in DNA: TGCGCCAACTATATGAGGGATAGCAATCAGCCCCAGCATTTT. Its translation: CANYMRDSNQPQHF. The chain employs TRBV10-1 and TRBJ1-5; no reliable D call. The V end lost 10 bases, the J end lost 0 bases, and 13 bases lay between the germline ends. CDR3 size: 14 residues. Germline-derived CDR1 and CDR2 are WNHNN and SYGVQD (reference sequence).

This clone has only one observation. J is TRBJ2-5 and V is TRBV9, with 9 bases aligning to TRBD1. The CDR3 extends over 14 amino acids. V lost 3 bases to trimming and J lost 5 bases; unmatched junction nucleotides: 5. CDR1 is SGDLS and CDR2 is YYNGEE in the germline V gene. CDR3 in DNA: TGTGCCAGCAGCGGGGACAGGGCGGGGGAGACCCAGTACTTC. Translated: CASSGDRAGETQYF.

The rearrangement joins TRBV5-1 to TRBJ2-1, with TRBD1 as a possible D gene (5 bases). Germline-derived CDR1 and CDR2 are SGHRS and YFSETQ. The length of the CDR3 is 16 residues. V was shortened by 3 bases and J by 6 bases, with 19 bases between the two germline ends. The chain's CDR3 is CASSSPRTQGGNEQFF. CDR3 coding DNA: TGCGCCAGCAGCTCGCCCAGGACACAAGGTGGCAATGAGCAGTTCTTC.

CDR3: CASSSEGQAYNEQFF. CDR3 coding DNA: TGTGCCAGCAGCTCAGAAGGGCAGGCCTACAATGAGCAGTTCTTC. The chain combines TRBV11-3 with TRBJ2-1; no firm D call. Per the germline V gene, CDR1 is SGHNT and CDR2 is YENEEA. The CDR3 has 15 amino acids. Trimming pared 4 bases from V and 2 bases from J, leaving 12 bases between.

The genes are TRBV7-2 and TRBJ2-7; TRBD1 agrees at 9 bases. The germline CDR1 and CDR2 sequences are SGHTA and FQGNSA. The CDR3 has 13 residues. Trimming at V came to 5 bases and at J to 7 bases, leaving 6 bases not matched to a gene. The DNA for the CDR3 is TGTGCCAGCAGCCGGGACAGGGCCATGGAGCAGTACTTC. This encodes CASSRDRAMEQYF. The full variable domain, rest sourced from reference TRBV7-2 and TRBJ2-7, is GAGVSQSPSNKVTEKGKDVELRCDPISGHTALYWYRQSLGQGLEFLIYFQGNSAPDKSGLPSDRFSAERTGGSVSTLTIQRTQQEDSAVYLCASSRDRAMEQYFGPGTRLTVT.

This clone was recorded once. The chain recombines TRBV5-4 with TRBJ2-7, with D possibly matching TRBD2 (5 bases). This CDR3 spans 14 amino acids. Trimming stripped 0 bases from V and 0 bases from J, with 7 bases between. Germline CDR1 reads SGHNT; CDR2 reads YYREEE (reference sequence). The CDR3 DNA is TGTGCCAGCAGCTTGGACGGGGTCTCCTACGAGCAGTACTTC. Protein: CASSLDGVSYEQYF.

The chain combines TRBV7-2 with TRBJ2-5; D not certain. This CDR3 spans 15 amino acids. Trimming left V 2 bases short and J 5 bases short, with 15 bases between. The V gene's germline CDR1 is SGHTA and CDR2 FQGNSA. CDR3 DNA: TGTGCCAGCAGCTTAAGCCCCGGAAACGAGGAGACCCAGTACTTC. Its translation is CASSLSPGNEETQYF.

Comments on this clone: One junction end disagrees with the germline gene, perhaps due to a read error. The chain links TRBV7-7 to TRBJ2-1; unclear D gene. The CDR3 loop spans 15 amino acids. The germline V gene encodes CDR1 SSHAT and CDR2 FNYEAQ (reference sequence). CDR3 sequence (DNA): TGTGCTAGCAGCTTAGAGCTCGGCTCCTACAATGAGCAGTTCTTC. Protein sequence: CASSLELGSYNEQFF.

This chain connects TRBV5-6 to TRBJ1-1; 9 nucleotides match TRBD1. The CDR3 spans 15 residues. Germline loops: CDR1 SGHDT, CDR2 YYEEEE. With 4 bases clipped from V and 5 bases from J, the junction kept 9 bases outside the gene matches. This chain's CDR3 is CASSPWDRVETEAFF. The CDR3 DNA reads as TGTGCCAGCAGCCCCTGGGACAGGGTTGAGACTGAAGCTTTCTTT.

This sequence joins TRBV5-4 and TRBJ2-2; 8 bases are a match to TRBD1. J gave up 6 bases and V 4 bases, and 11 bases lay outside the gene matches. This CDR3 is 16 amino acids long. Germline CDR1 and CDR2: SGHNT and YYREEE (reference sequence). The CDR3 loop is CASSRVPQGASGELFF. Here the CDR3 DNA reads TGTGCCAGCAGCCGCGTTCCCCAGGGGGCGTCCGGGGAGCTGTTTTTT.

The chain links TRBV5-4 to TRBJ1-1; no definite D call. This CDR3 spans 14 amino acids. The V gene lost 0 bases and the J gene lost 7 bases, with 13 bases spanning the gap. Germline assignment: CDR1 SGHNT and CDR2 YYREEE (reference sequence). CDR3 bases: TGTGCCAGCAGCTTGGAAGGACTCCGAGGTGAAGCTTTCTTT. Its protein is CASSLEGLRGEAFF. The whole variable domain, filled in from reference TRBV5-4 and TRBJ1-1, reads ETGVTQSPTHLIKTRGQQVTLRCSSQSGHNTVSWYQQALGQGPQFIFQYYREEENGRGNFPPRFSGLQFPNYSSELNVNALELDDSALYLCASSLEGLRGEAFFGQGTRLTVV.

The genes are TRBV7-9 and TRBJ1-1; 8 bases line up with TRBD1. In germline, CDR1 is SEHNR, CDR2 FQNEAQ (reference sequence). CDR3 length equals 14 residues. V shed 5 bases and J 0 bases; nucleotides not matched to a gene: 2. CDR3 protein: CASSRGQVNTEAFF. CDR3 DNA sequence: TGTGCCAGCAGCCGGGGACAGGTGAACACTGAAGCTTTCTTT.

Turning to this clone: This may be a read error, as it is one base from a much larger clone. The sample holds other DNA sequences that translate to the same CDR3. This chain connects TRBV27 to TRBJ1-1; 7 nucleotides line up with TRBD1. There are 13 residues in the CDR3. Trimming cost V 4 bases and J 1 base; bases outside gene matches: 0. Per the germline V gene, CDR1 is MNHEY and CDR2 is SMNVEV (reference sequence). The CDR3 DNA reads as TGTGCCAGCAGTTACAGGGGGAACACTGAAGCTTTCTTT. Amino acid sequence: CASSYRGNTEAFF.

The chain recombines TRBV7-2 with TRBJ2-7; 13 bases are shared with TRBD2. Losses at the gene ends were 5 bases for V and 2 bases for J; bases not matched to a gene: 6. Germline V CDR1 and CDR2: SGHTA, FQGNSA. This CDR3 region has 16 residues. The CDR3 spells CASSKGLAGIPYEQYF. DNA for the CDR3: TGTGCCAGCAGCAAGGGACTAGCGGGGATCCCCTACGAGCAGTACTTC.

The chain is built from TRBV24-1 and TRBJ2-1, with 8 positions matching TRBD2. The germline gives CDR1 KGHDR, CDR2 SFDVKD. The CDR3 extends over 14 amino acids. V shed 5 bases, J shed 7 bases, and the junction held 6 bases outside the gene matches. The CDR3 here is CATSAPGGWNEQFF. In nucleotides, the CDR3 is TGTGCCACCAGTGCGCCGGGAGGGTGGAATGAGCAGTTCTTC.

This clone was seen more than once but under ten times. The CDR3 protein is CASCDRENTEAFF. The CDR3 DNA sequence: TGTGCCAGCTGCGACAGGGAGAACACTGAAGCTTTCTTT. This chain links TRBV2 with TRBJ1-1, with 7 positions matching TRBD1. Trimming removed 8 bases from V and 1 base from J; junction bases left unmatched: 4. Germline assignment: CDR1 SNHLY and CDR2 FYNNEI. The CDR3 extends over 13 amino acids.

The rearrangement joins TRBV7-2 to TRBJ1-2; 9 bases agree with TRBD1. The CDR3 contains 13 residues. From germline, CDR1 is SGHTA and CDR2 FQGNSA. J was trimmed by 8 bases and V by 5 bases; bases with no gene match: 6. DNA for the CDR3: TGTGCCAGCAGCCGCGGGACAGGGACCGGCTACACCTTC. Its translation is CASSRGTGTGYTF.

The genes are TRBV7-5 and TRBJ1-6. TRBV7-5 is described as a pseudogene. The CDR3 extends over 16 amino acids. CDR3 sequence: CARSFEVPDHNSPLHF. CDR3 bases: TGTGCCAGAAGCTTTGAGGTCCCGGATCATAATTCACCCCTCCACTTT.

In the case of this clone: Other DNA variants within this sample encode the same CDR3. This rearrangement joins TRBV7-9 to TRBJ2-2; D tentatively reads TRBD1 or TRBD2 (5 bases each). Trimming left V 5 bases short and J 6 bases short, with 10 bases between. The CDR3 extends over 13 amino acids. Germline values: CDR1 SEHNR, CDR2 FQNEAQ (reference sequence). The CDR3 is CASSPGGAGELFF. The CDR3, as DNA: TGTGCCAGCAGCCCTGGGGGTGCCGGGGAGCTGTTTTTT. The entire variable domain, with the rest obtained from reference TRBV7-9 and TRBJ2-2, is as follows: DTGVSQNPRHKITKRGQNVTFRCDPISEHNRLYWYRQTLGQGPEFLTYFQNEAQLEKSRLLSDRFSAERPKGSFSTLEIQRTEQGDSAMYLCASSPGGAGELFFGEGSRLTVL.

A single count supports this clone. V usage is TRBV7-9 and J usage is TRBJ1-6, with TRBD1 matching 7 bases. Germline CDR1 SEHNR, CDR2 FQNEAQ (reference sequence). This CDR3 contains 13 residues. After removal of 8 bases from V and 9 bases from J, the junction contained 7 bases not matched to a gene. CDR3 sequence reads: CASAEQGSSPLHF. The CDR3 nucleotides are TGTGCCAGCGCCGAACAGGGGAGTTCACCCCTCCACTTT.

The CDR3 DNA reads as TGTGCCTGGAGTGGAACCCAGGGTGAAAAGCAGTACTTC. Translated, it gives CAWSGTQGEKQYF. The rearrangement joins TRBV30 to TRBJ2-7; possibly TRBD1 for D (5 bases). The CDR3 is made up of 13 amino acids. V was trimmed by 1 base and J by 8 bases, leaving 15 bases between them. Per the germline V gene, CDR1 is GTSNPN and CDR2 is SVGIG (reference sequence).

J is TRBJ2-7 and V is TRBV6-5; D is tentatively TRBD1 or TRBD2 (5 bases each). This CDR3 comprises 14 residues. Germline assignment: CDR1 MNHEY and CDR2 SVGAGI. Trimming removed 6 bases at V and 5 bases at J, with 17 bases between. CDR3 sequence (DNA): TGTGCCAGCAGGGCGGGCTCCAGGGAGAACGAGCAGTACTTC. This sequence encodes CASRAGSRENEQYF.